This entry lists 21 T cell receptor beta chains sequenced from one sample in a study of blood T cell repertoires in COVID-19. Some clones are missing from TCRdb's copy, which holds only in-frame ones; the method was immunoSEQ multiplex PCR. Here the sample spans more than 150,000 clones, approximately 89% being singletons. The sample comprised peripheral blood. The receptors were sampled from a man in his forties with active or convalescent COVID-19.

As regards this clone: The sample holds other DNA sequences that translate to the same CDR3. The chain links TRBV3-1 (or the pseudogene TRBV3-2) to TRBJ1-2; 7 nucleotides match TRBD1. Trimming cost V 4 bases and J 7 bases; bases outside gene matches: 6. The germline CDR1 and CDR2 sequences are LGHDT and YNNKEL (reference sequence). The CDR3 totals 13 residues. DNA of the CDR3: TGTGCCAGCAGCCCTACAGGGGTAGGTGGCTACACCTTC. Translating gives CASSPTGVGGYTF.

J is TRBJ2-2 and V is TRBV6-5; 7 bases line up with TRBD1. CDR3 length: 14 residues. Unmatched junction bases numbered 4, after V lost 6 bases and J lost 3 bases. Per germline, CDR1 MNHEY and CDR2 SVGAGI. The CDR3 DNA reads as TGTGCCAGCAGGCGGACAGGCGACACCGGGGAGCTGTTTTTT. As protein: CASRRTGDTGELFF.

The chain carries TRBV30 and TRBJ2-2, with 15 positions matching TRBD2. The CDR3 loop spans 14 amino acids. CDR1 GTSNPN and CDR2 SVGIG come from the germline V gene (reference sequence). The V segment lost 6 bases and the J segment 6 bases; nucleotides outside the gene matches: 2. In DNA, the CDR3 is TGTGCCTGTAGGACTAGCGGGGGGGCCGGGGAGCTGTTTTTT. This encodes CACRTSGGAGELFF. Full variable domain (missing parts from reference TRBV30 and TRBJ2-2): SQTIHQWPATLVQPVGSPLSLECTVEGTSNPNLYWYRQAAGRGLQLLFYSVGIGQISSEVPQNLSASRPQDRQFILSSKKLLLSDSGFYLCACRTSGGAGELFFGEGSRLTVL.

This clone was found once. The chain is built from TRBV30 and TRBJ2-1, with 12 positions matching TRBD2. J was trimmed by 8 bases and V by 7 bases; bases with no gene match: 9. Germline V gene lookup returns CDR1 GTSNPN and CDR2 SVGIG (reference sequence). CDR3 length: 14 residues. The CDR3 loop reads CALFLAGGPYEQFF. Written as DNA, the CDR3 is TGTGCCTTGTTTCTAGCGGGGGGGCCCTATGAGCAGTTCTTC.

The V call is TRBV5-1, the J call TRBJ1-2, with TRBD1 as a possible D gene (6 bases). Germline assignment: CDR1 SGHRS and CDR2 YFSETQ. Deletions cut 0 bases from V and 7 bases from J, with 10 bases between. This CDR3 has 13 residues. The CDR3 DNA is TGCGCCAGCAGCTTGGAGGGGGTTGGTGGCTACACCTTC. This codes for CASSLEGVGGYTF.

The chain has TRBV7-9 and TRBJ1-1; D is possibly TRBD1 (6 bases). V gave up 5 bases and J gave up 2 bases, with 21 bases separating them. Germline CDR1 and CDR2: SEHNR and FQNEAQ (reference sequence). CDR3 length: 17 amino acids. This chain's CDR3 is CASSPTWTEGINTEAFF. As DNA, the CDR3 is TGTGCCAGCAGCCCGACCTGGACAGAGGGAATCAACACTGAAGCTTTCTTT.

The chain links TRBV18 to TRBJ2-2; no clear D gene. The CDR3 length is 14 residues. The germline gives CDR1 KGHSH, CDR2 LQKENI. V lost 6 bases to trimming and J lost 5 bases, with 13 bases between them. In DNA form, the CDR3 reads TGTGCCAGCTCCCCCCCGAGTAGAACCGGGGAGCTGTTTTTT. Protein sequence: CASSPPSRTGELFF.

The CDR3 sequence is CASSQDFGGDTQYF. CDR3 coding DNA: TGTGCCAGCAGCCAAGATTTTGGAGGGGATACGCAGTATTTT. The J gene is TRBJ2-3, the V gene TRBV4-2, with a weak D call TRBD2 (6 bases). The V gene lost 0 bases and the J gene lost 6 bases, with 10 bases spanning the gap. Germline lookup yields CDR1 LGHNA and CDR2 YNFKEQ. The CDR3 length is 14 residues.

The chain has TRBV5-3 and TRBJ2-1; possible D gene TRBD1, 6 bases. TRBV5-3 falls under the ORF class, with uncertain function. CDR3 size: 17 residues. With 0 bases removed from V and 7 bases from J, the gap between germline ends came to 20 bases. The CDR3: CARSLVAWDTRGNEQFF. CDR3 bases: TGTGCCAGAAGCTTGGTGGCTTGGGACACCCGGGGAAATGAGCAGTTCTTC.

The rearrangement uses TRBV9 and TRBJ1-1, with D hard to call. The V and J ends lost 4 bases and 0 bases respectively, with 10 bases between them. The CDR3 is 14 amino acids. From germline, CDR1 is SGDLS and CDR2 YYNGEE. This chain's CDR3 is CASSQEGLNTEAFF. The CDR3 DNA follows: TGTGCCAGCAGCCAGGAGGGATTGAACACTGAAGCTTTCTTT.

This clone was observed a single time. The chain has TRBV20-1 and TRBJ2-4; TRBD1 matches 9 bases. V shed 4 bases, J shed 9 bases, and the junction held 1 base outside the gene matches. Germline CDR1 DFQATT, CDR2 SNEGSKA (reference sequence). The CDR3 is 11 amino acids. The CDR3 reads CSATTGGIQYF. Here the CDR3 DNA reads TGCAGTGCTACGACAGGGGGCATTCAGTACTTC.

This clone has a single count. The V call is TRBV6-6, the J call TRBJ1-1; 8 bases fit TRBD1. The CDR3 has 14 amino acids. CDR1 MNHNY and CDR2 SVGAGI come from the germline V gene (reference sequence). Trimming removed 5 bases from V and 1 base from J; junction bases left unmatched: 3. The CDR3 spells CASSTGQGNTEAFF. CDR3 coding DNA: TGTGCCAGCAGTACAGGACAGGGGAACACTGAAGCTTTCTTT.

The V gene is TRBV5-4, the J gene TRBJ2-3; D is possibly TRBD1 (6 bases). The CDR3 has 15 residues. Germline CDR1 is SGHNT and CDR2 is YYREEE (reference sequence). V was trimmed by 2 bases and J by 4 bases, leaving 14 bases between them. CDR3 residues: CASSFSQGGSDTQYF. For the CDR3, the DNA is TGTGCCAGCAGCTTCTCACAGGGTGGGTCAGATACGCAGTATTTT.

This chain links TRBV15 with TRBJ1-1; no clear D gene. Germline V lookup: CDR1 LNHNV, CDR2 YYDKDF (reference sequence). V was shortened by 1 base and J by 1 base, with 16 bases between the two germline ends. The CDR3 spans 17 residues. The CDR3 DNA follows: TGTGCCACCAGCAGAGGACCTATTGGAGGAGGGAACACTGAAGCTTTCTTT. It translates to CATSRGPIGGGNTEAFF.

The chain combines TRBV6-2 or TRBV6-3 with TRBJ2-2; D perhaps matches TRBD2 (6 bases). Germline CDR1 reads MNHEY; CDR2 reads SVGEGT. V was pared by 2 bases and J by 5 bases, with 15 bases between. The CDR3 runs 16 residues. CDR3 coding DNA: TGTGCCAGCAGTTACAGGGGTGGACTATCTACCGGGGAGCTGTTTTTT. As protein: CASSYRGGLSTGELFF.

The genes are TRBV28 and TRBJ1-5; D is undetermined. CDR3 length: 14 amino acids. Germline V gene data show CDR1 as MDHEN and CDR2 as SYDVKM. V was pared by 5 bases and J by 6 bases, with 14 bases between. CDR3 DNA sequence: TGTGCCAGCAGTCCTTTCCGAGGGATTCAGCCCCAGCATTTT. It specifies CASSPFRGIQPQHF.

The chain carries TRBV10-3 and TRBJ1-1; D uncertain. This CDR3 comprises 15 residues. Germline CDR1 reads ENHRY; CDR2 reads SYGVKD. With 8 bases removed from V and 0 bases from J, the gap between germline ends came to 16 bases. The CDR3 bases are TGTGCCATCCGGTCCGGTGGGAGGATGAACACTGAAGCTTTCTTT. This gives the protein CAIRSGGRMNTEAFF.

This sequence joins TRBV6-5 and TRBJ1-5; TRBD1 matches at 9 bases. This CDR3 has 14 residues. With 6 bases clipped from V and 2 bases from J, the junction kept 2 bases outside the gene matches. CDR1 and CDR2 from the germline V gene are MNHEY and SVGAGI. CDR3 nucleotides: TGTGCCAGCAGAAGACAGGGGGGCAATCAGCCCCAGCATTTT. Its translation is CASRRQGGNQPQHF.

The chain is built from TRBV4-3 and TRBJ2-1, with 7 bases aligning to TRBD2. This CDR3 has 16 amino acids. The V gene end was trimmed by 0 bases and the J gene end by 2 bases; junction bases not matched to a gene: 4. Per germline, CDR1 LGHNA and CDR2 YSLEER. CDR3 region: CASSQDISGAYNEQFF. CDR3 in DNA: TGCGCCAGCAGCCAAGATATAAGCGGGGCCTACAATGAGCAGTTCTTC.

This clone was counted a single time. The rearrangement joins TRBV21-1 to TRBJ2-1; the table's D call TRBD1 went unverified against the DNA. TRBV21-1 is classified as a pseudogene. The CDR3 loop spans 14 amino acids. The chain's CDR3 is CASRRTGGMSEQFF. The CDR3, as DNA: TGTGCCAGCAGAAGGACAGGGGGCATGAGTGAGCAGTTCTTC.

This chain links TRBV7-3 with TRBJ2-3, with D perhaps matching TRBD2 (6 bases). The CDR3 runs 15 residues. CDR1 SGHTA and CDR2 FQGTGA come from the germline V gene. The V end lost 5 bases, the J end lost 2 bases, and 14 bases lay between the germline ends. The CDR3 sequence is CASSPRDFYTDTQYF. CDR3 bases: TGTGCCAGCAGCCCACGGGACTTTTACACAGATACGCAGTATTTT.